The sequence of this TCR beta chain was determined in a study of blood T cell repertoires in COVID-19. Whole-study context: The United States, Italy and Spain supplied acute and convalescent COVID-19 samples. Nucleic acid was either cDNA or gDNA, and it came from T cells, B-cell-depleted T cells, or PBMCs.

As handled by the study authors: For nucleated cells, counts were estimated from reference gene primer amplification. Measured with immunoSEQ multiplex PCR; TCRdb has only the in-frame clones, and not every one. V, J and clone size are taken as reported in that table, and D and trimming were inferred from the DNA itself. The data contain about 220,000 clones, 84% of them singletons. The CDR3 consists of 13 residues. V was trimmed by 3 bases and J by 8 bases, leaving 13 bases between them. Sequences were obtained from peripheral blood. This sequence was found in a man aged 30 to 45 with active or convalescent COVID-19. The chain carries TRBV12-3 or TRBV12-4 and TRBJ1-2; D gene ambiguous. CDR3 bases: TGTGCCAGCAGTTTCCACGGGGAGTTGGGCTACACCTTC. As protein: CASSFHGELGYTF.